The 7 T cell receptor beta chains in this list originate from one sample, sequenced in a study of blood T cell repertoires in COVID-19. TCRdb's copy holds only in-frame clones and misses some; the assay was immunoSEQ multiplex PCR. This table holds about 59,000 clones, about 73% found once. The specimen was peripheral blood. These receptors were taken from a woman in her sixties or seventies with acute or convalescent COVID-19.

This clone was picked up a small number of times. The chain is built from TRBV24-1 and TRBJ1-3; D not resolved. Germline V CDR1 and CDR2: KGHDR, SFDVKD. The CDR3 runs to 13 residues. Trimming removed 0 bases from V and 3 bases from J, with 2 bases in between. DNA of the CDR3: TGTGCCACCAGTGATTTGCGTGGAAACACCATATATTTT. Translated: CATSDLRGNTIYF.

V usage is TRBV11-2 and J usage is TRBJ1-5; the match to TRBD1 covers 7 bases. V lost 6 bases, J lost 0 bases, and 14 bases stayed unmatched. The CDR3 totals 18 residues. Germline V CDR1 and CDR2: SGHAT, FQNNGV. The chain's CDR3 is CASRPPPGTAYSNQPQHF. The CDR3 DNA follows: TGTGCCAGCAGGCCCCCCCCCGGGACAGCATATAGCAATCAGCCCCAGCATTTT.

This clone was counted a single time. This rearrangement joins TRBV6-5 to TRBJ2-5; D remains ambiguous. The CDR3 is 15 residues long. CDR1 MNHEY and CDR2 SVGAGI come from the germline V gene. V was pared by 3 bases and J by 2 bases, with 13 bases between. This CDR3 reads CASSYLWQRQETQYF. In nucleotides, the CDR3 is TGTGCCAGCAGTTATCTCTGGCAGCGTCAAGAGACCCAGTACTTC.

The chain combines TRBV9 with TRBJ1-3; D not certain. The CDR3 length is 12 residues. V dropped 0 bases and J dropped 10 bases, with 8 bases sitting between them. Germline V lookup: CDR1 SGDLS, CDR2 YYNGEE. The CDR3 here is CASSVDLITIYF. CDR3 in DNA: TGTGCCAGCAGCGTAGACTTGATTACCATATATTTT.

The chain couples TRBV27 to TRBJ1-2; possibly TRBD1 for D (6 bases). Trimming shortened V by 3 bases and J by 7 bases, and 15 bases separated the two germline ends. The CDR3 is made up of 14 amino acids. The V gene's germline CDR1 is MNHEY and CDR2 SMNVEV (reference sequence). DNA for the CDR3: TGTGCCAGCAGTTTTCATGTGGGGGCGCTTGGCTACACCTTC. Its translation is CASSFHVGALGYTF.

The chain has TRBV7-9 and TRBJ1-2, with 8 bases aligning to TRBD1. The CDR3 covers 15 residues. The V and J ends lost 5 bases and 5 bases, in that order; junction bases with no gene match: 10. Germline CDR1 and CDR2: SEHNR and FQNEAQ (reference sequence). The CDR3 protein is CASSSPGTGSYGYTF. The CDR3 DNA follows: TGTGCCAGCAGCAGCCCCGGGACAGGTTCTTATGGCTACACCTTC.

This clone has more than one count but fewer than ten. The chain recombines TRBV18 with TRBJ1-3; tentatively, D is TRBD1 (5 bases). The CDR3 is 14 amino acids. V gave up 1 base and J gave up 2 bases, with 6 bases separating them. The germline CDR1 and CDR2 sequences are KGHSH and LQKENI. The CDR3 reads CASSPQGPGNTIYF. The CDR3 nucleotides are TGTGCCAGCTCACCACAGGGGCCTGGAAACACCATATATTTT. Based on the CDR3 plus reference TRBV18 and TRBJ1-3, the full variable domain is NAGVMQNPRHLVRRRGQEARLRCSPMKGHSHVYWYRQLPEEGLKFMVYLQKENIIDESGMPKERFSAEFPKEGPSILRIQQVVRGDSAAYFCASSPQGPGNTIYFGEGSWLTVV.